This T cell receptor beta chain was recovered during a study of blood T cells in healthy people across ages (dated by TCRdb to between 2015 and 2017). In the study overall: In model experiments, roughly one uniquely barcoded TCR beta cDNA molecule per two T cells was captured by template switching. To track age-related changes in TCR beta repertoire diversity, the study relied on deep sequencing normalized with unique cDNA molecular identifiers. The donors were split into four age groups: young (average around 15 years), middle-aged (roughly 39), aged (roughly 60) and long-lived (approximately 89). Donors of different ages were randomly distributed across sequencing lanes to avoid experimental bias. The study analyzed two additional independent replicas of 1 million unique cDNA reads from the same blood draw for two donors, one aged 18 to 29 and one aged 80 or older. Results the study describes overall, beyond this receptor: Estimates of total diversity from one million sequenced T cells were regarded as lower bounds and underestimates. As age increased, observed TCR beta diversity per million T cells dropped in a roughly linear way, and a significant reduction was already evident by age 40. Conclusive comparison of naive and antigen-experienced compartments was prevented by the profiling of bulk unsorted PBMCs. Because donor CMV infection status was unknown, age-related changes in expanded clonotypes were potentially confounded. There was a strong correlation between observed TCR beta diversity and the percentage of naive T cells measured by flow cytometry. Compared with the aged group, more naive CD4+ T cells, fewer expanded clones and increased TCR diversity were shown by the long-lived group, suggesting age selection.

The library was produced with 5' RACE. The instrument given in TCRdb is Illumina HiSeq 2500. A second roughly 7 to 11 cycle PCR used a sample-barcoded 5' primer and a J-beta primer mix. A template-switch 5' adaptor carrying 12 random nucleotides introduced a unique molecular identifier onto each TCR beta cDNA molecule. Each sample yielded at least 2.5 million CDR3-containing paired-end reads. All of the RNA was converted into first-strand cDNA using the Mint cDNA synthesis kit, with a TRBC-specific oligonucleotide serving as the primer. Following uracil-DNA glycosylase treatment, all cDNA underwent a first 18-cycle PCR with the universal primers M1SS and BC2_uni_R. On the authors' methods: Normalization of each sample was performed by random selection of 1 million high-quality reads, each carrying a distinct molecular identifier. Reads sharing molecular identifiers were discarded rather than binned into consensus sequences. MiTCR, set to a Q25 quality threshold and the strictest error-elimination algorithm, was used for CDR3 identification, clonotype clustering and error correction. A nonparametric unseen species model using Euler transformation provided a lower-bound estimate of total TCR beta diversity. TCRdb reworked the public reads: Q25 trimming with fastp, MiXCR clone assembly, productive beta chains retained. For every CDR3 protein sequence, its rows merge into one entry that carries the most common genes and DNA. For this entry, the V and J calls and clone size follow TCRdb and not the study's own pipeline. A total of around 580,000 distinct CDR3 sequences appear in this sample, 45% to 55% of them only once. Around 23% of the sample comes from the top ten.

The germline V gene provides CDR1 SGDLS and CDR2 YYNGEE. Spanning cysteine to phenylalanine, the CDR3 consists of 15 amino acids. Just CDR3 DNA is preserved here, 45 bases in frame from base 1. Ends trimmed: V by 3 bases, J by 3 bases; bases unmatched to a gene: 6. Systemically healthy Caucasian individuals from Russia, approximately 39 in total and aged about 6 to 90 years, were included as donors. Around 9.7 milliliters of peripheral blood were collected from each donor into EDTA-treated Vacutainer tubes. PBMCs were isolated by Ficoll-Paque density-gradient centrifugation, with at least 6 million obtained per sample. Trizol reagent was used to extract total RNA from the PBMCs, yielding at least 6 micrograms per sample. Naive CD45RAhigh/CD27high T cell percentages were measured by flow cytometry on a PBMC aliquot from every donor. This clonotype has only a few counts. What antigen it recognizes has not been identified. Qualities for individual bases were not recorded, and no much larger clone is one base off.

The chain links TRBV9 with TRBJ2-3; 8 bases in the junction line up with TRBD2. Sequencing was performed on blood. The sequence derives from a man aged 80 or over in good health. The CDR3 protein is CASSARAGGTDTQYF. The base sequence is TGTGCCAGCAGCGCCAGGGCGGGAGGAACAGATACGCAGTATTTT.